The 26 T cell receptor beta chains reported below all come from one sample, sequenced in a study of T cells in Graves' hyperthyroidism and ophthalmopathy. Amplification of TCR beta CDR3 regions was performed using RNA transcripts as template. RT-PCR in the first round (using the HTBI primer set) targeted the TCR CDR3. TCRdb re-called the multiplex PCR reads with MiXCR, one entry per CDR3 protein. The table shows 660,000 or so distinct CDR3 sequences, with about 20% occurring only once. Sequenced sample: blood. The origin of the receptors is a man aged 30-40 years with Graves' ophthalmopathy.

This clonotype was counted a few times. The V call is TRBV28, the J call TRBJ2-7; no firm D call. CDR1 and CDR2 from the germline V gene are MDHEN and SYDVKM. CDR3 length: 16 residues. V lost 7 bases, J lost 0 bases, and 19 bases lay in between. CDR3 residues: CASTPHPGTSSYEQYF. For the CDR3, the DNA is TGTGCCAGCACCCCCCACCCTGGAACCAGCTCCTACGAGCAGTACTTC.

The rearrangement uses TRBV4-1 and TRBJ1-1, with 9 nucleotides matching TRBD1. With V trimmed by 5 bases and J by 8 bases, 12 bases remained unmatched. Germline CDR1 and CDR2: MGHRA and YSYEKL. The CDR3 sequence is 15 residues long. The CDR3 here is CASSDIRRTGAEAFF. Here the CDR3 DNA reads TGCGCCAGCAGCGACATTCGTAGGACAGGGGCGGAAGCTTTCTTT.

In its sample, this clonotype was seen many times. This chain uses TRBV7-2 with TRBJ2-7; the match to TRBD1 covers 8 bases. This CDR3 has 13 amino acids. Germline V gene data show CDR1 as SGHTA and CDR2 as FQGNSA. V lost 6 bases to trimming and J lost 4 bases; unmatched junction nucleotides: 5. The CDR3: CASRGTGHYEQYF. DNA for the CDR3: TGTGCCAGCAGGGGGACAGGCCATTACGAGCAGTACTTC.

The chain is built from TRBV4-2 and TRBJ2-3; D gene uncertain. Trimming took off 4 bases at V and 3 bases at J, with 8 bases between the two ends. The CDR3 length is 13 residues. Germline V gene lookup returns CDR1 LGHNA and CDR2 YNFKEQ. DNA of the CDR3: TGTGCCAGCAGCCCACGACCAACAGATACGCAGTATTTT. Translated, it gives CASSPRPTDTQYF.

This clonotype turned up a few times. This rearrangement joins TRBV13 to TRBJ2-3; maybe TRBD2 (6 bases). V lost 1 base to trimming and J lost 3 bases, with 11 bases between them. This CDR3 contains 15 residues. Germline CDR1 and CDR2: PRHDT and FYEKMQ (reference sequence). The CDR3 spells CASSLARRDTDTQYF. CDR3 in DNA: TGTGCCAGCAGCTTAGCGCGGCGGGATACAGATACGCAGTATTTT.

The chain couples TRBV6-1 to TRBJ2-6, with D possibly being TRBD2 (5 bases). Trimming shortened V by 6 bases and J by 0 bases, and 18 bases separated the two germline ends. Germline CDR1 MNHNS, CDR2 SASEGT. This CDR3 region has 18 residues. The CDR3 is CASSPLRTFSSGANVLTF. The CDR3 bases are TGTGCCAGCAGCCCCCTTAGGACTTTCAGCTCTGGGGCCAACGTCCTGACTTTC.

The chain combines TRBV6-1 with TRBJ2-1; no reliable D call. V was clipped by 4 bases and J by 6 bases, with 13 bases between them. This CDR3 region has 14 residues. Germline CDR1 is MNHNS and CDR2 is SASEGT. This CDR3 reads CASSGLVSSNEQFF. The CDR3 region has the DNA TGTGCCAGCAGTGGGCTAGTGAGTTCCAATGAGCAGTTCTTC.

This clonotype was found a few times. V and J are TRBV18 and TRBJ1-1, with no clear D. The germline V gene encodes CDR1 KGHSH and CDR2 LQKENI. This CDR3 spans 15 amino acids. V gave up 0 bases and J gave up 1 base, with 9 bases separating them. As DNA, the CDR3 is TGTGCCAGCTCACCACCCTCTTTGGAGAACACTGAAGCTTTCTTT. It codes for CASSPPSLENTEAFF.

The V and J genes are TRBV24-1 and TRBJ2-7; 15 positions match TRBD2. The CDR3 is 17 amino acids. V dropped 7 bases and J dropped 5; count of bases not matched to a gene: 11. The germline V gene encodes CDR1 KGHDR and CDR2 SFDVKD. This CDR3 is CATSFPGLAGGRDEQYF. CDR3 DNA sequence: TGTGCCACCAGCTTCCCGGGACTAGCGGGAGGAAGAGACGAGCAGTACTTC.

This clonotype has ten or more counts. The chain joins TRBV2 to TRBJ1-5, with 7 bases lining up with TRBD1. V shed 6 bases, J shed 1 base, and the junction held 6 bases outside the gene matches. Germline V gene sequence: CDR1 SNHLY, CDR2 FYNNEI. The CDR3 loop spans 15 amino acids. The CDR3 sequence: CASRQGTVSNQPQHF. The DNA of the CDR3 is TGTGCCAGCAGACAAGGGACAGTAAGCAATCAGCCCCAGCATTTT.

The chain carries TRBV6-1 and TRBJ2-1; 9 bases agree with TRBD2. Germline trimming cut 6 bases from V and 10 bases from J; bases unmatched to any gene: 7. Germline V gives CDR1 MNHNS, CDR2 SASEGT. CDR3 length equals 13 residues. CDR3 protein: CASRTSGLGEQFF. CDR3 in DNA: TGTGCCAGCAGGACTAGCGGACTAGGGGAGCAGTTCTTC.

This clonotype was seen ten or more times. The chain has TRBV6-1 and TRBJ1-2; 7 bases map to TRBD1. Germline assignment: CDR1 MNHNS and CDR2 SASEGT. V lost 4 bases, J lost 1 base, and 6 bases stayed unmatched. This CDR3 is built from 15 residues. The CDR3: CASSVLTGDNYGYTF. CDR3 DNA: TGTGCCAGCAGTGTGCTCACAGGGGATAACTATGGCTACACCTTC.

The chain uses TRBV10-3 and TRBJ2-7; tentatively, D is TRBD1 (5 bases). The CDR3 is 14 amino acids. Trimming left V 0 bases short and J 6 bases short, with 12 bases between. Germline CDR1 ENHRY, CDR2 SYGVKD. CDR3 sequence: CAISESKGLAEQYF. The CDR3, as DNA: TGTGCCATCAGTGAGTCGAAGGGGCTTGCCGAGCAGTACTTC.

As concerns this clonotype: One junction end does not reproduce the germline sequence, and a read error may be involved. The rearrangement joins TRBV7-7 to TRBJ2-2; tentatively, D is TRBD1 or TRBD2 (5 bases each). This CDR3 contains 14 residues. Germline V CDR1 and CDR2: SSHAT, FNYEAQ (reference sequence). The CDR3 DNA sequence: TGTGCTAGCAGCTCCGGGACGCCAGGCGGGGAGCTGTTTTTT. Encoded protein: CASSSGTPGGELFF.

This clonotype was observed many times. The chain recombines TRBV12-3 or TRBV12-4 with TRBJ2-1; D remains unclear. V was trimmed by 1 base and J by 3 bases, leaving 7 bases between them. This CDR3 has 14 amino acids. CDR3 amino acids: CASSLEGSYNEQFF. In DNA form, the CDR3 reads TGTGCCAGCAGTTTAGAGGGCAGCTACAATGAGCAGTTCTTC.

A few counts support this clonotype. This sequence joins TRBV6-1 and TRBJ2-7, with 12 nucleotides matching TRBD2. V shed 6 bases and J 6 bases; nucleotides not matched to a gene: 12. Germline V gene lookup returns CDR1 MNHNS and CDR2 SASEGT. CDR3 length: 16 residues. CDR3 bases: TGTGCCAGCAGCCGCCTCCTAGCGGGAGGGCCCGGCGAGCAGTACTTC. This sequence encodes CASSRLLAGGPGEQYF.

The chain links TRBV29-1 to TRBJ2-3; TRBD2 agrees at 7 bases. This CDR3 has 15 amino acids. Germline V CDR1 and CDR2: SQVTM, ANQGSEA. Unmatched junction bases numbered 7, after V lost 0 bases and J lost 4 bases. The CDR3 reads CSVEDWGGSADTQYF. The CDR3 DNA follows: TGCAGCGTTGAAGATTGGGGCGGGAGTGCAGATACGCAGTATTTT.

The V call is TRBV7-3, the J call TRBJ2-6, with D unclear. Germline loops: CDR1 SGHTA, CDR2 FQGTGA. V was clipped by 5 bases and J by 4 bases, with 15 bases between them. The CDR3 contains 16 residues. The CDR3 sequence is CASSPPGGVGANVLTF. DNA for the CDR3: TGTGCCAGCAGCCCCCCCGGTGGGGTCGGGGCCAACGTCCTGACTTTC.

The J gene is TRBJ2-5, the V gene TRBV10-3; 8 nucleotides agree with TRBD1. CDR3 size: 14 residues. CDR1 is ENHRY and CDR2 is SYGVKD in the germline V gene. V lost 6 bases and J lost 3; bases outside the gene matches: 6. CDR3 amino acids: CAISADRVKETQYF. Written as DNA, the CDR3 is TGTGCCATCAGCGCGGACAGGGTAAAAGAGACCCAGTACTTC.

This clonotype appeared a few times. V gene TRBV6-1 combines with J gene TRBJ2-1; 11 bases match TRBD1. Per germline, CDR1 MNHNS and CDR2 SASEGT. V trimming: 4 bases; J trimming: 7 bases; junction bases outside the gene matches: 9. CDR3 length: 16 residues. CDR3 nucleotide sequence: TGTGCCAGCAGTGGCGGGCCGGGACAGGGGGGAAATGAGCAGTTCTTC. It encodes CASSGGPGQGGNEQFF.

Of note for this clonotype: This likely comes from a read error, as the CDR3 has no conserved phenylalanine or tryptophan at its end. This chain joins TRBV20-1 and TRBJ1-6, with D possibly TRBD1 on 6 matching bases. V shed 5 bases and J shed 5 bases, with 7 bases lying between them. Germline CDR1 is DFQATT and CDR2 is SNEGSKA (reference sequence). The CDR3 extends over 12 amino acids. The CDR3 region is CSARDNNSPLHS. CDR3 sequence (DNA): TGCAGTGCTCGGGACAATAATTCACCCCTCCACTCT.

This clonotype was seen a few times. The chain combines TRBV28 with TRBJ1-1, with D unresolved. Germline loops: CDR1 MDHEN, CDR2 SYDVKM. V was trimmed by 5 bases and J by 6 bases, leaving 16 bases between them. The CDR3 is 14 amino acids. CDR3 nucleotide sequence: TGTGCCAGCAGTCCTACCTCAGGAGGACCTGAAGCTTTCTTT. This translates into CASSPTSGGPEAFF.

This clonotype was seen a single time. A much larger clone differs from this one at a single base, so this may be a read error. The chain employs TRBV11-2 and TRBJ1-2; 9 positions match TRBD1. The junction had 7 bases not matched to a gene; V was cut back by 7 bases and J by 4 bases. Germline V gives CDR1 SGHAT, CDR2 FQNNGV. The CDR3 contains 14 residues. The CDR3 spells CASITTTGGYGYTF. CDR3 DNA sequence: TGTGCCAGCATAACAACGACAGGGGGCTATGGCTACACCTTC.

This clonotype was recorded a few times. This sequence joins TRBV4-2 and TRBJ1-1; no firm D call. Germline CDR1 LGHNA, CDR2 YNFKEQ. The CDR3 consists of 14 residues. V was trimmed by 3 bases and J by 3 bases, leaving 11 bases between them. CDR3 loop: CASSHVFSDTEAFF. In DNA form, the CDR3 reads TGTGCCAGCAGCCACGTTTTCTCGGACACTGAAGCTTTCTTT.

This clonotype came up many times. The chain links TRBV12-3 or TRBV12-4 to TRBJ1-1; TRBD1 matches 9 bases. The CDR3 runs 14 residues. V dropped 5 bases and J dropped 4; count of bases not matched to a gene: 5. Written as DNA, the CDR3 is TGTGCCAGCAGTACCAGGACAGGGGTCACTGAAGCTTTCTTT. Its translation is CASSTRTGVTEAFF.

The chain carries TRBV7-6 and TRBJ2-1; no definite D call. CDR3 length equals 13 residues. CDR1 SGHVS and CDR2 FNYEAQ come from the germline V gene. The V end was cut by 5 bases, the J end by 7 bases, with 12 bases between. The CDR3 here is CASSPLTRNEQFF. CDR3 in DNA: TGTGCCAGCAGCCCATTAACCCGAAATGAGCAGTTCTTC.